Described below is a single TCR beta chain sequence and its context. Its specificity is unknown. The gene names given are mouse names. The DNA ends 1 residue before the CDR3 does, and the rest of the CDR3 is filled in from the germline J gene. Other DNA variants within this sample encode the same CDR3. This specimen comes from a study of tissue T cells after allogeneic stem cell transplantation. Study results and limitations: Across patients, clones rarely overlapped, yet motif clusters were shared tissue-specifically. Blood and spleen captured only part of the tissue TCR repertoire.

This CDR3 is built from 14 residues. Germline CDR1 KGHPV, CDR2 FQNQEV (reference sequence). Trimming shortened V by 4 bases and J by 4 bases, and 8 bases separated the two germline ends. Described time point: mouse harvest day 7 after allogeneic transplant. Mouse grafts combined 10^7 T-cell-depleted bone marrow cells with 10^6 splenic CD5+ T cells. Tissues came from B6→BALB/c major-mismatch GVHD mice at day 7 or 14. Method: immunoSEQ multiplex PCR; TCRdb's copy keeps in-frame clones and lacks some. The repertoire has 8,800 or so clones, under 55% of them found once; the top ten carry under 9%. The source of this sequence is a female BALB/c mouse given C57BL/6 T cells with graft-versus-host disease after an allogeneic hematopoietic cell transplant. Material: gut tissue. The chain links TRBV26 to TRBJ1-6; a weak D match, TRBD1 (6 bases). TRBJ1-6 is annotated as an ORF whose role is uncertain. CDR3 DNA, as far as it was read: TGTGCCAGCAGTCCGGGACAATATAATTCGCCCCTCTAC. Translated, it gives CASSPGQYNSPLY. The entire CDR3 protein reads CASSPGQYNSPLYF.